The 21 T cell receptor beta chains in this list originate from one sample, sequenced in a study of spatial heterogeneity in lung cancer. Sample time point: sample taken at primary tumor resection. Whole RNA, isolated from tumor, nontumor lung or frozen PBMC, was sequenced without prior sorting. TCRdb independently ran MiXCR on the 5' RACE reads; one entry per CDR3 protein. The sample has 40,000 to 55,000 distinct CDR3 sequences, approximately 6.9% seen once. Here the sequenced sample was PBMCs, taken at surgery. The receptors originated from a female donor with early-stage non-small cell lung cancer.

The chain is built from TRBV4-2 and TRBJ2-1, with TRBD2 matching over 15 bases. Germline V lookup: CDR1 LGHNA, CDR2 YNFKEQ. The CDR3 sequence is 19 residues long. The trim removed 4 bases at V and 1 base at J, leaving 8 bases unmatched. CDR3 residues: CASSLAGLAGGRSYNEQFF. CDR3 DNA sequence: TGTGCCAGCAGCCTCGCGGGACTAGCGGGGGGACGGTCCTACAATGAGCAGTTCTTC.

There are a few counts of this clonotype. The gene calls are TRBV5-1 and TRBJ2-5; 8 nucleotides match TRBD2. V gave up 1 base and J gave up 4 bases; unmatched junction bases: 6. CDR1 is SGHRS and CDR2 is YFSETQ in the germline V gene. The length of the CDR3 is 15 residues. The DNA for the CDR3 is TGCGCCAGCAGCTTGACTGTGGCGGGGGGAGAGACCCAGTACTTC. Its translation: CASSLTVAGGETQYF.

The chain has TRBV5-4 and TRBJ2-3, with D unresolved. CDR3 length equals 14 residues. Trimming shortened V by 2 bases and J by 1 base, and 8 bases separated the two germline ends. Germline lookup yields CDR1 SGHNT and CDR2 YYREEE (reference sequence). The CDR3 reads CASSLPDGTDTQYF. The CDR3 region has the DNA TGTGCCAGCAGCTTACCGGACGGCACAGATACGCAGTATTTT.

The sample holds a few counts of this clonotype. This CDR3 reads CSVAGQGYNEQFF. The CDR3, as DNA: TGCAGCGTTGCTGGACAGGGGTACAATGAGCAGTTCTTC. This rearrangement joins TRBV29-1 to TRBJ2-1; 9 nucleotides match TRBD1. Germline-derived CDR1 and CDR2 are SQVTM and ANQGSEA. CDR3 length equals 13 residues. With 4 bases clipped from V and 4 bases from J, the junction kept 2 bases outside the gene matches.

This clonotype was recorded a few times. The CDR3 DNA reads as TGTGCCAGCTCACCACCTCTCGCGACAGGGGGGAACAATGAGCAGTTCTTC. Protein product: CASSPPLATGGNNEQFF. The chain uses TRBV18 and TRBJ2-1, with 9 bases matching TRBD1. V shed 0 bases and J 5 bases; nucleotides not matched to a gene: 8. The CDR3 is 17 amino acids. Germline CDR1 is KGHSH and CDR2 is LQKENI.

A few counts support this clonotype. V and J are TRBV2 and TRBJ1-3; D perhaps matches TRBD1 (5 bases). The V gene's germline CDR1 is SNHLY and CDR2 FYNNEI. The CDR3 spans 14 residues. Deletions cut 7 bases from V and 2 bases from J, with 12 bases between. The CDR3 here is CASNPAGAGNTIYF. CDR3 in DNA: TGTGCCAGCAATCCCGCGGGGGCTGGAAACACCATATATTTT.

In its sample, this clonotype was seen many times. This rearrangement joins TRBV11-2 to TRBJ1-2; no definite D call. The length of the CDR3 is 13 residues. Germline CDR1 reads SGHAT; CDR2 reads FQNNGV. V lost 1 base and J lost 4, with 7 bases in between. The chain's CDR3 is CASSLGTVYGYTF. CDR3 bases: TGTGCCAGCAGCTTAGGGACTGTCTATGGCTACACCTTC.

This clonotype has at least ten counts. The CDR3 DNA reads as TGTGCCAGCAGTCGGCCGCCTCCCAGCGAGCAGTACTTC. The encoded protein is CASSRPPPSEQYF. The V call is TRBV12-3 or TRBV12-4, the J call TRBJ2-7; D not certain. This CDR3 has 13 residues. V was pared by 5 bases and J by 6 bases, with 14 bases between.

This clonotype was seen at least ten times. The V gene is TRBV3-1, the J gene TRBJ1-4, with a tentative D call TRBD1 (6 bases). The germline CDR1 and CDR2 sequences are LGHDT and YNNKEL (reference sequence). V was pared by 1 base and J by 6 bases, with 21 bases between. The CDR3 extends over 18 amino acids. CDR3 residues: CASSQAPGRAGADEKLFF. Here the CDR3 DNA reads TGTGCCAGCAGCCAAGCCCCGGGTCGGGCAGGGGCTGATGAAAAACTGTTTTTT.

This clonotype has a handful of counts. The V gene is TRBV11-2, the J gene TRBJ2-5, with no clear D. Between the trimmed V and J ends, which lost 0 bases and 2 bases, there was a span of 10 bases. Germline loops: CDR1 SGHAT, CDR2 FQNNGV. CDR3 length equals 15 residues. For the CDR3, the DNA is TGTGCCAGCAGCTTAGATTTTTGGGAACAAGAGACCCAGTACTTC. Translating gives CASSLDFWEQETQYF.

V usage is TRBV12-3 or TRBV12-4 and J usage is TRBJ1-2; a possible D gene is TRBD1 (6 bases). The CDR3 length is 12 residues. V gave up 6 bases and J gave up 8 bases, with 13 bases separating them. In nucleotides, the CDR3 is TGTGCCAGCAGGGCAGGGGTCAGGGGCTACACCTTC. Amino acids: CASRAGVRGYTF.

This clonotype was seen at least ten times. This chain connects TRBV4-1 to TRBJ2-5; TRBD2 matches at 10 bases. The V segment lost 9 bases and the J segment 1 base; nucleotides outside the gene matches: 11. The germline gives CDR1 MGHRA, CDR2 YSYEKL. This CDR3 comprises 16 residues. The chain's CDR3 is CASRRASGRLQETQYF. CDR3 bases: TGCGCCAGTCGAAGGGCTAGCGGGAGACTCCAAGAGACCCAGTACTTC.

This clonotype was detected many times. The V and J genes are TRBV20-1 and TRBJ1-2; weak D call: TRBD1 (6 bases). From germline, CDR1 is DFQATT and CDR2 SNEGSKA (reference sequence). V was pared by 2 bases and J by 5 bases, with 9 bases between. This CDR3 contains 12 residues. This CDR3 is CSARNRDYGYTF. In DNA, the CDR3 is TGCAGTGCTAGAAACAGGGATTATGGCTACACCTTC.

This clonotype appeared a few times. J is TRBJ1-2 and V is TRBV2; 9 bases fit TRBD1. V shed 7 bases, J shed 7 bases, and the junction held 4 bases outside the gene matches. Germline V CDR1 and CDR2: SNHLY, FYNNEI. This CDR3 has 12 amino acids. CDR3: CASTGTGSGYTF. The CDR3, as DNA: TGTGCCAGCACCGGGACAGGGAGTGGCTACACCTTC. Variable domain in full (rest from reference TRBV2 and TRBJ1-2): EPEVTQTPSHQVTQMGQEVILRCVPISNHLYFYWYRQILGQKVEFLVSFYNNEISEKSEIFDDQFSVERPDGSNFTLKIRSTKLEDSAMYFCASTGTGSGYTFGSGTRLTVV.

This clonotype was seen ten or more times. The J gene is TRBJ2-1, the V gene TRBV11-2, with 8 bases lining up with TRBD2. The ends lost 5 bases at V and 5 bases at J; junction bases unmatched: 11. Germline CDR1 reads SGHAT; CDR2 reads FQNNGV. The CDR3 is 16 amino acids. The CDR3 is CASSLLIGGEHNEQFF. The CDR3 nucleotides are TGTGCCAGCAGCCTACTAATCGGGGGGGAACACAATGAGCAGTTCTTC.

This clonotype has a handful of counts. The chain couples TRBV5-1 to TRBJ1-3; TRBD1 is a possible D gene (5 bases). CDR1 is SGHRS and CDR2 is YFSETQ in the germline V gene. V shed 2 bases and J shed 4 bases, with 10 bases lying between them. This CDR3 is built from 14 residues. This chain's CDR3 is CASSLPGQGNTIYF. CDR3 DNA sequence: TGCGCCAGCAGCTTACCTGGACAAGGAAACACCATATATTTT.

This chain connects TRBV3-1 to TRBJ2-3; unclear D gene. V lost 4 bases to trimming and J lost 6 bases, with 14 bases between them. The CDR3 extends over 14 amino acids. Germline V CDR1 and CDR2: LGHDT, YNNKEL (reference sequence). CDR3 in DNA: TGTGCCAGCAGCCCCGGGTCTTTTCGGGATACGCAGTATTTT. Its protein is CASSPGSFRDTQYF.

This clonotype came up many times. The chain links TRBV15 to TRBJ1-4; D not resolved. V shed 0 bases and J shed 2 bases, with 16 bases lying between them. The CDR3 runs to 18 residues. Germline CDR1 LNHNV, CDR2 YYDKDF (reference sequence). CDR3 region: CATSRDQPRGLTNEKLFF. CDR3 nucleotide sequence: TGTGCCACCAGCAGAGATCAACCCCGCGGGTTGACTAATGAAAAACTGTTTTTT.

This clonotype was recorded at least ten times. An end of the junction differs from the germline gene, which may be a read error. The CDR3 nucleotides are TGTGCCAGCAGGTTAGGGGCTTCTAAGGAAAAACTGTTTTTT. Translated, it gives CASRLGASKEKLFF. This sequence joins TRBV11-2 and TRBJ1-4; a weak D match, TRBD1 (5 bases). CDR3 length equals 14 residues. Germline V gives CDR1 SGHAT, CDR2 FQNNGV.

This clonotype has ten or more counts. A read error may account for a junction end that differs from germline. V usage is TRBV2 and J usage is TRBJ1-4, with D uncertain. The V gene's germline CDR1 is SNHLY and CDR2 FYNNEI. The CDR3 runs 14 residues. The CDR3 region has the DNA TGTGCCAGCACTGAACTTACAACTAATGAAAAACTGTTTTTT. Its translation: CASTELTTNEKLFF. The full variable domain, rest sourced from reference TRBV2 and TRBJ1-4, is EPEVTQTPSHQVTQMGQEVILRCVPISNHLYFYWYRQILGQKVEFLVSFYNNEISEKSEIFDDQFSVERPDGSNFTLKIRSTKLEDSAMYFCASTELTTNEKLFFGSGTQLSVL.

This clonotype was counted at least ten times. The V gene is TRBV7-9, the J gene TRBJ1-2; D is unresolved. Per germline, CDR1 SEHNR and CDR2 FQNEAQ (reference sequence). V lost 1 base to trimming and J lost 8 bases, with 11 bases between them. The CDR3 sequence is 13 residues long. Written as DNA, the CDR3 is TGTGCCAGCAGCTTAGACCGGATTTCGGGCTACACCTTC. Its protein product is CASSLDRISGYTF.